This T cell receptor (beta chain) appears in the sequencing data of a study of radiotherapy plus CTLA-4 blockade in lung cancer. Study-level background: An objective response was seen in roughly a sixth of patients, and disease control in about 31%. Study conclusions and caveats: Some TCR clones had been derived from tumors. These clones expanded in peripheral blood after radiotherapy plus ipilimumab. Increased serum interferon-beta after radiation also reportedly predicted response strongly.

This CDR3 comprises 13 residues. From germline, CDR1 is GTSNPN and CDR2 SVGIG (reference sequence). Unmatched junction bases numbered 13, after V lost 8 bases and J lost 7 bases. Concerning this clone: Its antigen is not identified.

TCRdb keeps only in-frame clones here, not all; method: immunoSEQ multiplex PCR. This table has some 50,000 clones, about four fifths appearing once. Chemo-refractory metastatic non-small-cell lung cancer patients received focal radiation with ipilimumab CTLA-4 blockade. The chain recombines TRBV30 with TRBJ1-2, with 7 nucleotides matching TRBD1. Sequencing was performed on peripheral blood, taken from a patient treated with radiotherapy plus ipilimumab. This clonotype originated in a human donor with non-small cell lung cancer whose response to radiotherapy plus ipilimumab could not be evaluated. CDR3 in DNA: TGTGCCGGGTCAGGGGGTATTGACGGTGGCTACACCTTC. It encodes CAGSGGIDGGYTF.